A selection of T cell receptor beta chains follows, all from one sample in a study of cytomegalovirus exposure and HLA in healthy donors. TCRdb's table, derived via immunoSEQ multiplex PCR, lists solely in-frame clones and lacks some. The sample lists 150,000 to 200,000 clones, 77% seen once, with roughly 2.6% in the top ten. The sample taken for sequencing was PBMCs. These receptors were taken from a woman in her thirties or forties in good health and CMV-seropositive. The CDR3 runs from the conserved cysteine through the conserved F or W. D genes are given only for firm matches. Clone size is stated in some rows and not others, as once, few, many or a class when expanded.

V	size	length	D	J	CDR3	DNA
TRBV7-9	.	14	TRBD1	TRBJ2-1	CASSLSGTAYEQFF	TGTGCCAGCAGCTTGTCCGGGACAGCGTATGAGCAGTTCTTC
TRBV4-3	few	17	TRBD1	TRBJ1-4	CASSQDHGTGTKRKLFF	TGCGCCAGCAGCCAAGATCACGGGACAGGCACCAAGAGAAAACTGTTTTTT
TRBV7-7	.	16	TRBD2	TRBJ2-3	CASSMTSGASQDTQYF	TGTGCCAGCAGCATGACTAGCGGGGCAAGTCAAGATACGCAGTATTTT
TRBV6-1	.	15	TRBD1	TRBJ1-2	CASSAGQGDTHRYTF	TGTGCCAGCAGTGCAGGACAGGGGGATACCCATCGCTACACCTTC
TRBV10-3	.	15	.	TRBJ1-5	CAISESGQDNQPQHF	TGTGCCATCAGTGAGTCTGGTCAGGACAATCAGCCCCAGCATTTT
TRBV5-1	.	13	.	TRBJ1-1	CASSLIGGSEAFF	TGCGCCAGCAGCTTGATCGGGGGATCTGAAGCTTTCTTT
TRBV5-5	.	18	TRBD1	TRBJ1-5	CASSLATGAADSIRPQHF	TGTGCCAGCAGCTTGGCCACAGGGGCCGCCGATAGCATCAGGCCCCAGCATTTT
TRBV10-1	.	13	.	TRBJ2-3	CASQAGGTDTQYF	TGCGCCAGCCAAGCGGGTGGCACAGATACGCAGTATTTT
TRBV11-3	.	16	.	TRBJ2-7	CASSLDPRDGSYEQYF	TGTGCCAGCAGCTTAGATCCGAGGGATGGCTCCTACGAGCAGTACTTC
TRBV6-5	.	15	TRBD1	TRBJ1-1	CASSFNRGTNTEAFF	TGTGCCAGCAGTTTCAACAGGGGGACGAACACTGAAGCTTTCTTT